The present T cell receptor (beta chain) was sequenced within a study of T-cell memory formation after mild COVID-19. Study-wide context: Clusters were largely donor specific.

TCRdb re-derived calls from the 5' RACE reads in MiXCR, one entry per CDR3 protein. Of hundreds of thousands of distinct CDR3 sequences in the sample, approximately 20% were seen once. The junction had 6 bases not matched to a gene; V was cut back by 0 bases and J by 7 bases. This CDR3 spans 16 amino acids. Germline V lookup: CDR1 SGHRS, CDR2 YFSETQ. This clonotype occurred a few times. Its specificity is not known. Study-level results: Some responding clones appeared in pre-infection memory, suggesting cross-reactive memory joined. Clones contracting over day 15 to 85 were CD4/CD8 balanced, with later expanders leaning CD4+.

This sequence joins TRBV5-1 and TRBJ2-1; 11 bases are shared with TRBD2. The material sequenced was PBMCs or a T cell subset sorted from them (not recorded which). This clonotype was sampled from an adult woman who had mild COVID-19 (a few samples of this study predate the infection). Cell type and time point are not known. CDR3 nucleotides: TGCGCCAGCAGCTTGGAGGCCCTAGCGGGGGGAAATGAGCAGTTCTTC. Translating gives CASSLEALAGGNEQFF. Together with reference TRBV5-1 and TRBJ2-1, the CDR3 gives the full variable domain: KAGVTQTPRYLIKTRGQQVTLSCSPISGHRSVSWYQQTPGQGLQFLFEYFSETQRNKGNFPGRFSGRQFSNSRSEMNVSTLELGDSALYLCASSLEALAGGNEQFFGPGTRLTVL.